The rows below give T cell receptor beta chains drawn from one sample of a study of identical twins. TCRdb processed the 5' RACE reads anew with MiXCR; each CDR3 protein has one entry. The sample includes approximately 1.8 million distinct CDR3 sequences, under 35% of them seen just once. The specimen sequenced was cord blood. These receptors originate from a newborn girl in good health. The conserved cysteine and the conserved F or W are not part of the CDR3 here.

cdr3_aa j_call v_call
SAGTGGSYNEQF TRBJ2-1 TRBV29-1
ASSLSGTGSNEQY TRBJ2-7 TRBV28
ASRIDRNYGYT TRBJ1-2 TRBV7-2
SVKQGITYEQY TRBJ2-7 TRBV29-1
ASKGGLVSNSPLH TRBJ1-6 TRBV27
ASSARQGSAF TRBJ1-1 TRBV7-9
ASSKDSEGYT TRBJ1-2 TRBV21-1
ASSHQGWVAKNIQY TRBJ2-4 TRBV3-1
ASSGDRTTYTQY TRBJ2-3 TRBV25-1
ASSRGLSYEQY TRBJ2-7 TRBV11-2
ASRTVAGGPRDTQY TRBJ2-3 TRBV21-1
SARAPTGLSSYNEQF TRBJ2-1 TRBV20-1
SARSGFTGELF TRBJ2-2 TRBV20-1
ASTLKGKYSNSNQPQH TRBJ1-5 TRBV2
SVKRDGTEAF TRBJ1-1 TRBV29-1
SATGGGGSTDTQY TRBJ2-3 TRBV20-1
ASSLAPGVTEAF TRBJ1-1 TRBV7-9
ATSTDLLSYEQY TRBJ2-7 TRBV15
AISEPGQGLADTQY TRBJ2-3 TRBV10-3
ASSQSRQGAEAF TRBJ1-1 TRBV5-1
SVEGRHTDTQY TRBJ2-3 TRBV29-1
ASSLAVKNIQY TRBJ2-4 TRBV5-1
AISAGIAGTDTQY TRBJ2-3 TRBV10-3
ASGQDGGGYT TRBJ1-2 TRBV12-5
ASRSTDRGGYT TRBJ1-2 TRBV2
SASGTRERDSYEQY TRBJ2-7 TRBV20-1
ATSDKTSGVYNEQF TRBJ2-1 TRBV24-1
ASSLAADLYRYT TRBJ1-2 TRBV5-1
SASRDGSRSPLH TRBJ1-6 TRBV20-1
ASSPTLVGLNQPQH TRBJ1-5 TRBV4-2
ASSAGGSWDTQY TRBJ2-3 TRBV5-1
ATSRVGGRTDTQY TRBJ2-3 TRBV15
SVKHNQGNYGYT TRBJ1-2 TRBV20-1
AISGKGIISGNTIY TRBJ1-3 TRBV10-3
AISESTAHPDTQY TRBJ2-3 TRBV10-3
ASSLEAGLVSDTQY TRBJ2-3 TRBV7-2
ASSLFAPGDLPHEQY - TRBV28
ASSSYGGYGFT TRBJ1-2 TRBV28
ASNLGYEQY TRBJ2-7 TRBV2
ASSWTPTSTDTQY TRBJ2-3 TRBV5-1
SARVVTSGANVLT TRBJ2-6 TRBV20-1
AISESIAIIAEAF TRBJ1-1 TRBV10-3
ASIEQGRQNGYT TRBJ1-2 TRBV28
ASSLEGQIENQPQH TRBJ1-5 TRBV7-8
ASSLGVSGIQETQY TRBJ2-5 TRBV5-1
SAPGLAIDTQY TRBJ2-3 TRBV20-1
SARKGVTYNEQY TRBJ2-7 TRBV20-1
ASSALGTGGADTQY TRBJ2-3 TRBV25-1
ASSPAGGLGDEQF TRBJ2-1 TRBV18